Each of the 9 T cell receptor beta chains below was sequenced from the same sample in a study of cytotoxic CD8 clonotypes in ibrutinib-treated CLL. Repertoires were generated with immunoSEQ multiplex PCR, while TCRdb's copy carries only in-frame clones and drops some. The table has 40,000 or so clones, approximately 51% seen once. The specimen was PBMCs, collected before ibrutinib treatment. The receptors were gathered from a human donor with chronic lymphocytic leukemia.

The chain links TRBV5-8 to TRBJ2-7, with 8 positions matching TRBD1. V dropped 4 bases and J dropped 0; count of bases not matched to a gene: 6. Germline loops: CDR1 SGHTS, CDR2 YDEGEE. This CDR3 has 15 residues. CDR3 loop: CASSPGQAYSYEQYF. The CDR3 DNA reads TGTGCCAGCAGCCCGGGACAGGCCTACTCCTACGAGCAGTACTTC.

The V call is TRBV19, the J call TRBJ1-2; D perhaps matches TRBD1 (5 bases). Germline loops: CDR1 LNHDA, CDR2 SQIVND (reference sequence). The CDR3 consists of 12 residues. The V gene lost 6 bases and the J gene lost 7 bases, with 12 bases spanning the gap. CDR3 region: CASSRQGSGYTF. CDR3 DNA sequence: TGTGCCAGTAGCCGGCAGGGAAGTGGCTACACCTTC.

The chain is built from TRBV6-1 and TRBJ1-5; tentative D call: TRBD1 (5 bases). V was shortened by 2 bases and J by 0 bases, with 11 bases between the two germline ends. The CDR3 totals 16 residues. Germline-derived CDR1 and CDR2 are MNHNS and SASEGT. Here the CDR3 reads CASSEPVQGSNQPQHF. DNA for the CDR3: TGTGCCAGCAGTGAACCGGTCCAGGGTAGCAATCAGCCCCAGCATTTT.

This clone was picked up a small number of times. The chain recombines TRBV7-9 with TRBJ2-7, with D perhaps matching TRBD1 (5 bases). Germline values: CDR1 SEHNR, CDR2 FQNEAQ (reference sequence). Trimming took off 1 base at V and 5 bases at J, with 12 bases between the two ends. The CDR3 spans 14 residues. CDR3 residues: CASSLVPGLNEQYF. The CDR3 nucleotides are TGTGCCAGCAGCTTAGTTCCAGGGTTAAACGAGCAGTACTTC.

The chain links TRBV7-9 to TRBJ2-1; tentatively, D is TRBD2 (6 bases). Looked up from germline, CDR1 is SEHNR and CDR2 is FQNEAQ (reference sequence). This CDR3 spans 13 amino acids. Trimming took 7 bases from V and 5 from J, leaving 12 bases between them. In DNA, the CDR3 is TGTGCCAGCACCCCTAGCGAACACAATGAGCAGTTCTTC. Amino acid sequence: CASTPSEHNEQFF.

The table lists this clone with many counts. V and J are TRBV5-1 and TRBJ2-3; D is unclear. Germline CDR1 reads SGHRS; CDR2 reads YFSETQ. Deletions cut 4 bases from V and 2 bases from J, with 5 bases between. This CDR3 spans 12 amino acids. The CDR3 sequence: CASSRITDTQYF. The CDR3 bases are TGCGCCAGCAGCCGGATCACAGATACGCAGTATTTT.

This rearrangement joins TRBV11-2 to TRBJ2-4, with D perhaps TRBD2 (6 bases). V lost 3 bases and J lost 12, with 12 bases in between. CDR1 is SGHAT, CDR2 FQNNGV, per germline. The CDR3 loop spans 12 amino acids. CDR3 residues: CASSFRDWDQYF. CDR3 in DNA: TGTGCCAGCAGCTTCCGGGACTGGGATCAGTACTTC.

J is TRBJ1-5 and V is TRBV12-5; D remains unclear. There are 14 residues in the CDR3. Trimming removed 1 base at V and 10 bases at J, with 14 bases between. Germline CDR1 and CDR2: LGHNT and FRNRAP. The CDR3 region is CASGLGQNTPPQHF. CDR3 nucleotide sequence: TGTGCTAGTGGTTTGGGGCAGAATACACCCCCCCAGCATTTT.

This clone has more than one count but fewer than ten. This chain links TRBV5-1 with TRBJ1-5; tentative D call: TRBD1 (5 bases). Trimming shortened V by 3 bases and J by 2 bases, and 15 bases separated the two germline ends. This CDR3 has 16 amino acids. Germline CDR1 and CDR2: SGHRS and YFSETQ. The CDR3 is CASSSGTLGGNQPQHF. CDR3 DNA sequence: TGCGCCAGCAGCTCCGGGACCCTCGGCGGCAATCAGCCCCAGCATTTT.